This T cell receptor (beta chain) emerged from a study of cytomegalovirus exposure and HLA in healthy donors. Study results and caveats: A previous analysis found most TCR beta V segments productive roughly 90% or roughly 30% of the time.

Turning to this clone: Its antigen is still unknown.

The germline V and J ends were trimmed by 5 bases and 4 bases, with 9 bases remaining between them. The CDR3 covers 13 residues. The germline gives CDR1 SGHTA, CDR2 FQGTGA. The PCR had 60 Vbeta and 13 Jbeta primers. Clones were read by immunoSEQ multiplex PCR, and TCRdb kept only the in-frame ones, dropping some. The sample shows almost 65,000 clones, under 85% of them seen only once. The specimen was PBMCs. V usage is TRBV7-3 and J usage is TRBJ1-5; a weak D match, TRBD1 (5 bases). The receptor comes from a male donor in good health and CMV-seropositive. CDR3 protein: CASSEGVNQPQHF. In DNA, the CDR3 is TGTGCCAGCAGCGAAGGGGTTAATCAGCCCCAGCATTTT.